This is a list of T cell receptor beta chains from one sample in a study of T-cell reconstitution after alpha-beta-depleted transplantation in children. TCRdb processed the PCR reads anew with MiXCR; each CDR3 protein has one entry. In the table there are about 100,000 distinct CDR3 sequences, around 6% of which are singletons. Specimen: PBMCs, mostly from graft donor cells, collected 60 days after TCRalphabeta/CD19-depleted stem cell transplant. Source of these receptors: a female patient aged 2-15 years who had a stem cell transplant for Fanconi anemia, so the T cells may come from the graft donor. CDR3s include the opening cysteine and the closing phenylalanine or tryptophan.

J	V	CDR3
TRBJ1-3	TRBV6-5	CASSYPGVFGNTIYF
TRBJ2-7	TRBV20-1	CSANEGPVNEQYF
TRBJ2-5	TRBV15	CATSGRQQETQYF
TRBJ2-1	TRBV12-3/TRBV12-4	CASCPRAPGRAIGDEQFF
TRBJ2-1	TRBV6-5	CASSLGGGYINEQFF
TRBJ2-1	TRBV5-1	CASSFLAGGPYNEQFF
TRBJ2-3	TRBV29-1	CSLAGGPTDTQYF
TRBJ1-3	TRBV30	CAWSVRRESSGNTIYF
TRBJ2-3	TRBV27	CASSPSNRLQGATDTQYF
TRBJ2-7	TRBV1	CASRRDRGWNEQYF
TRBJ2-7	TRBV30	CAWSVRYEQYF
TRBJ2-3	TRBV18	CASSWLTDFSDTQYF
TRBJ2-7	TRBV7-8	CASGLGVAGKKYEQYF
TRBJ2-1	TRBV14	CASSQDLENEQFF
TRBJ1-4	TRBV5-4	CASSLEGGSTNEKLFF
TRBJ2-3	TRBV18	CASSPWRASTDTQYF
TRBJ1-3	TRBV9	CASSPPTGTSSGNTIYF
TRBJ1-5	TRBV20-1	CSARDPRGNQPQHF
TRBJ2-1	TRBV14	CASSPWTSRFDEQFF
TRBJ2-3	TRBV3-1	CASSQDPLRGSTDTQYF
TRBJ2-3	TRBV20-1	CSASMRYGSSTDTQYF
TRBJ1-1	TRBV18	CASSPSYKDAEAFF
TRBJ1-6	TRBV5-1	CASSLGTGGNSPLHF
TRBJ1-1	TRBV5-1	CASSLVSGGNTEAFF
TRBJ2-3	TRBV27	CASEGADTQYF
TRBJ2-7	TRBV21-1	CASSKWSGSYEQYF
TRBJ2-5	TRBV7-3	CASSLTFGGQETQYF
TRBJ2-3	TRBV29-1	CSVDLGTMQIDTQYF